This T cell receptor beta chain was found in a study of blood T cells in healthy people across ages (dated by TCRdb to about 2015). For the wider study: In model experiments, roughly one uniquely barcoded TCR beta cDNA molecule per two T cells was captured by template switching. Using deep sequencing normalized with unique cDNA molecular identifiers, the study measured how TCR beta repertoire diversity changes with age. The donors were divided into four age groups: young (average approximately 15 years), middle-aged (approximately 39), aged (approximately 62) and long-lived (about 80). To avoid experimental bias, donors of different ages were spread randomly across the sequencing lanes. Two additional independent replicas of 1 million unique cDNA reads from the same blood draw were analyzed for two donors (one aged 18 to 30 and one aged 80 or older).

Including the terminal cysteine and phenylalanine, the CDR3 comprises 15 residues. Only CDR3 DNA is held: 45 bases, read in frame from base 1. To prepare the library, 5' RACE was applied. For sequencing, an Illumina HiSeq 2500 was employed. The second PCR ran for roughly 6 to 11 cycles and used a J-beta primer mix along with a sample-barcoded 5' primer. A template-switch 5' adaptor carrying 12 random nucleotides introduced a unique molecular identifier onto each TCR beta cDNA molecule. Each sample yielded at least 2.5 million CDR3-containing paired-end reads. First-strand cDNA was synthesized from all RNA with the Mint cDNA synthesis kit, primed by a TRBC-specific oligonucleotide. Following uracil-DNA glycosylase treatment, a first 18-cycle PCR with universal primers M1SS and BC2_uni_R was performed on all cDNA. Per the source publication's procedure: Each sample was normalized by randomly selecting 1 million high-quality reads, each carrying a distinct molecular identifier. Reads with shared molecular identifiers were discarded instead of being binned into consensus sequences. CDR3 identification, clonotype clustering and error correction used MiTCR with a Q25 quality threshold and the strictest error-elimination algorithm. A nonparametric unseen species model using Euler transformation provided a lower-bound estimate of total TCR beta diversity. In TCRdb, the public reads were trimmed at Q25 with fastp and aligned with MiXCR, with productive beta chains retained. Every distinct CDR3 protein forms one entry, paired with its most common genes and DNA. TCRdb assigned the V and J calls; the authors' analysis was not used. This sample has around 800,000 distinct CDR3 sequences in its table, and about 59% of those were observed once. Roughly 26% of the sample is in the top ten clones.

Systemically healthy Caucasian individuals from Russia, 39 in total and aged about 6 to 95 years, were included as donors. Each donor gave 8 to 10 milliliters of peripheral blood, drawn into EDTA-treated Vacutainer tubes. Ficoll-Paque density-gradient centrifugation was used to isolate PBMCs, with at least 6 million obtained per sample. Trizol reagent was used to extract total RNA from the PBMCs, yielding at least 5.5 micrograms per sample. Naive CD45RAhigh/CD27high T cell percentages were measured by flow cytometry on a PBMC aliquot from every donor. General conclusions and limits of the study: Because the CMV infection status of the donors was unknown, age-related changes in expanded clonotypes may potentially have been confounded. The percentage of naive T cells measured by flow cytometry correlated strongly with observed TCR beta diversity. Compared with the aged group, the long-lived group had more naive CD4+ T cells, fewer expanded clones and increased TCR diversity, suggesting age selection. Estimates of total diversity based on one million sequenced T cells were regarded as lower bounds and as underestimates. Observed TCR beta diversity per million T cells fell roughly linearly with age, and a significant reduction was already apparent by age around 39. Since profiling was done on bulk unsorted PBMCs, naive and antigen-experienced compartments could not be conclusively compared.

Concerning this clonotype: Its antigen is currently not known. At one of its ends the junction is not consistent with the germline gene, which may arise from a read error.

Sample: blood. The chain was built from TRBV12-3 or TRBV12-4 and TRBJ2-1, with TRBD1 identical over 7 junction bases. This receptor was obtained from a man aged 25 to 40 in good health. Here the CDR3 is given as CVSSFSQGVYDEQFF. The nucleotide sequence is given as TGTGTCAGCAGTTTTAGCCAGGGGGTCTACGATGAGCAGTTCTTC.